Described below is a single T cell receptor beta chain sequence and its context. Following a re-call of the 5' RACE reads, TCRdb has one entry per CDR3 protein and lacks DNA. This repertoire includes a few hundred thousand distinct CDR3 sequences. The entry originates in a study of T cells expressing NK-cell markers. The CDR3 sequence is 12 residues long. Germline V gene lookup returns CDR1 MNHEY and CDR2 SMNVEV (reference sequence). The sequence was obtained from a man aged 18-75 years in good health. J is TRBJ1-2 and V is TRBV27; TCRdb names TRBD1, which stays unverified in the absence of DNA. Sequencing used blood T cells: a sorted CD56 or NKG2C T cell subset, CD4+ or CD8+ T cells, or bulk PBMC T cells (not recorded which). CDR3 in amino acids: CASKKGGGGYTF.